Listed here are 2 T cell receptor beta chains from one sample, sequenced in a study of T cell responses to AZD1222 COVID-19 vaccine. Data came from immunoSEQ multiplex PCR; TCRdb stores just in-frame clones and leaves some out. The repertoire consists of roughly 160,000 clones, with roughly 92% occurring once and the leading ten covering around 1.7%. The sample here was peripheral blood, taken on day 0 of AZD1222 vaccination. The receptors originated from an adult in good health.

This sequence joins TRBV30 and TRBJ2-1; D may match TRBD1 or TRBD2 (5 bases each). Germline V gene sequence: CDR1 GTSNPN, CDR2 SVGIG (reference sequence). With 5 bases removed from V and 0 bases from J, the gap between germline ends came to 14 bases. This CDR3 spans 15 amino acids. CDR3 amino acids: CAWVSGTGSYNEQFF. CDR3 bases: TGTGCCTGGGTTTCCGGGACGGGCTCCTACAATGAGCAGTTCTTC.

This chain uses TRBV12-3 or TRBV12-4 with TRBJ2-2; the D gene is possibly TRBD2 (5 bases). V gave up 6 bases and J gave up 6 bases, with 11 bases separating them. This CDR3 contains 13 residues. In DNA form, the CDR3 reads TGTGCCAGCAGACTAGTTTTCGCCGGGGAGCTGTTTTTT. This translates into CASRLVFAGELFF.